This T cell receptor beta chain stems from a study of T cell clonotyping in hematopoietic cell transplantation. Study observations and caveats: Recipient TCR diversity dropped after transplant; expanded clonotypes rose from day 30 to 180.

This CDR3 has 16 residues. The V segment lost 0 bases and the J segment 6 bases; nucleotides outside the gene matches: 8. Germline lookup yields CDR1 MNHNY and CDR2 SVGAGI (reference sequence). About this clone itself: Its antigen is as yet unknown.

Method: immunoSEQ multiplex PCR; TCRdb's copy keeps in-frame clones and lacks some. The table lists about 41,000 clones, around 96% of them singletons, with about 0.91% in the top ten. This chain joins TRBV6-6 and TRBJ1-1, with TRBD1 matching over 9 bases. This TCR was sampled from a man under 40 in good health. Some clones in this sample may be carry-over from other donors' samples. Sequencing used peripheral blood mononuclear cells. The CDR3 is CASSYSRGQGRAEAFF. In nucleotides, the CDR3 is TGTGCCAGCAGTTACTCGAGAGGACAGGGGAGGGCTGAAGCTTTCTTT.